The present entry profiles one T cell receptor beta chain with its context. The sample has other DNA sequences that encode this CDR3 too. The CDR3 totals 13 residues. Germline V gene data show CDR1 as MNHEY and CDR2 as SVGAGI. J lost 2 bases, V lost 5 bases, and 1 base had no gene match. Original methodology: Reference gene primer amplification in the assay estimated nucleated cell counts. TCRdb keeps only in-frame clones here, not all; method: immunoSEQ multiplex PCR. V and J calls and clone size are copied from that table; D and trimming were computed from the DNA. The sample includes around 300,000 clones, approximately 87% of them seen just once. These data come from a study of blood T cell repertoires in COVID-19. Overall study context: Acute-phase and convalescent COVID-19 samples originated in the United States, Italy and Spain. In each case, the material was cDNA or gDNA derived from T cells, B-cell-depleted T cells, or PBMCs.

Material: peripheral blood. The sequence came from a woman in her 50s with active or convalescent COVID-19. The J gene is TRBJ2-7, the V gene TRBV6-5, with TRBD1 matching over 9 bases. This CDR3 is CASSRDRAYEQYF. In nucleotides, the CDR3 is TGTGCCAGCAGTCGGGACAGGGCCTACGAGCAGTACTTC.